This paragraph reports one T cell receptor beta chain. Its target is not known. CDR3 size: 13 residues. Per germline, CDR1 KGHSH and CDR2 LQKENI. The data originate from a study of T cells expressing NK-cell markers. In the study overall: All TCR beta repertoires analysed originated from sorted CD3+CD56+NKG2C+, CD3+CD56+NKG2C- and CD3+CD56-NKG2C+ T cells. Just one sequenced donor of eight was HCMV-seronegative, while seven were seropositive. Study findings and constraints: The CD3+CD56-NKG2C+ fraction was also led by these clonotypes in a handful of donors. For over five donors, the dominant NKG2C+ clonotypes made up roughly 1.0-7.0% of their CD8+ T cells.

TCRdb reprocessed the 5' RACE reads and stores each CDR3 protein as one record, lacking DNA. Its clone listing holds more than 400,000 distinct CDR3 sequences. Sequencing input: blood T cells: a sorted CD56 or NKG2C T cell subset, CD4+ or CD8+ T cells, or bulk PBMC T cells (not recorded which). The chain has TRBV18 and TRBJ2-5; TCRdb's D call, TRBD1, is unchecked because there is no DNA. The clonotype originates from a woman aged 18-70 years in good health. CDR3 in amino acids: CASSPGQTETQYF. The full variable domain, its missing parts supplied by reference TRBV18 and TRBJ2-5, is NAGVMQNPRHLVRRRGQEARLRCSPMKGHSHVYWYRQLPEEGLKFMVYLQKENIIDESGMPKERFSAEFPKEGPSILRIQQVVRGDSAAYFCASSPGQTETQYFGPGTRLLVL.